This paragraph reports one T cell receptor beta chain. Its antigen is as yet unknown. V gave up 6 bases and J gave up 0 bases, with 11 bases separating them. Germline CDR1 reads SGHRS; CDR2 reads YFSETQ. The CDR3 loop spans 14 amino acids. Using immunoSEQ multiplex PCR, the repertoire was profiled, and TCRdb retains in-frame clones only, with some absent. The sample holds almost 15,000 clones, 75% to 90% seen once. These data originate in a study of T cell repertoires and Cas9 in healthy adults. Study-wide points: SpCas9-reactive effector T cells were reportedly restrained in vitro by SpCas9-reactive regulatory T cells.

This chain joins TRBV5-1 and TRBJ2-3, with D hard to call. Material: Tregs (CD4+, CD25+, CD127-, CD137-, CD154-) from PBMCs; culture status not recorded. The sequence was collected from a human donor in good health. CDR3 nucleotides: TGCGCCAGCACCCCGGGTCACAGCACAGATACGCAGTATTTT. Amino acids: CASTPGHSTDTQYF.